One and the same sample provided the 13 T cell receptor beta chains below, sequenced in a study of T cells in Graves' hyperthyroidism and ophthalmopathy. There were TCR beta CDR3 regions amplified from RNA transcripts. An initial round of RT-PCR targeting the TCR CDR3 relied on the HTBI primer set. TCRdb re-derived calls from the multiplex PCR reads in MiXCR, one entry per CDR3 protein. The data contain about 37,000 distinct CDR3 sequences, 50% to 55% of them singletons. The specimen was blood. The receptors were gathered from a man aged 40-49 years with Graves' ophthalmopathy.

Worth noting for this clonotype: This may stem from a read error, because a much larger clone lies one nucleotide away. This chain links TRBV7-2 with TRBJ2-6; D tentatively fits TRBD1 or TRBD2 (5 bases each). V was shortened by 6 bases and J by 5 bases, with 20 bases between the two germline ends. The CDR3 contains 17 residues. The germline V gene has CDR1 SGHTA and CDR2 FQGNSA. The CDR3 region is CASSFMTRGKRANVLTF. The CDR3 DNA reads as TGTGCCAGCAGTTTTATGACGAGGGGTAAGCGGGCCAACGTCCTGACTTTC.

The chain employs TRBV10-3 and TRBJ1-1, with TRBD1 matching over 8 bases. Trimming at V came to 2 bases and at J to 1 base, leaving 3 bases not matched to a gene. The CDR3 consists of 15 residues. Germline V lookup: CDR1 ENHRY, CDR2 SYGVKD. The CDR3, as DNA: TGTGCCATCAGTGAGAACGGACAGGGGAACACTGAAGCTTTCTTT. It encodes CAISENGQGNTEAFF.

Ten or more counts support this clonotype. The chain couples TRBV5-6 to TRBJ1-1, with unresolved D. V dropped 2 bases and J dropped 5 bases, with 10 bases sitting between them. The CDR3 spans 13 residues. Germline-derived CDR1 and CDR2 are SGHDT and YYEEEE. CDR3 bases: TGTGCCAGCAGCTTAACAGCGGGTACTGAAGCTTTCTTT. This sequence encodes CASSLTAGTEAFF.

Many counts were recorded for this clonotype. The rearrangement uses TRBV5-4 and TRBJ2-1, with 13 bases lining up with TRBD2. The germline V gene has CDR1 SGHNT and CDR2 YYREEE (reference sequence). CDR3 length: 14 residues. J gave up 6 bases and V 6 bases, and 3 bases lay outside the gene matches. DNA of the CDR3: TGTGCCAGCACCCGGACTAGCGGGAGCAATGAGCAGTTCTTC. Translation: CASTRTSGSNEQFF.

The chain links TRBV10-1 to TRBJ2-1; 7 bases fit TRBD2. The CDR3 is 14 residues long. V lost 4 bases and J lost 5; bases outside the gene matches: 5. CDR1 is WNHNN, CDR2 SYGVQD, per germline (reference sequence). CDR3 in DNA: TGCGCCAGCAGTGCAAGCGGGACCCACAATGAGCAGTTCTTC. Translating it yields CASSASGTHNEQFF.

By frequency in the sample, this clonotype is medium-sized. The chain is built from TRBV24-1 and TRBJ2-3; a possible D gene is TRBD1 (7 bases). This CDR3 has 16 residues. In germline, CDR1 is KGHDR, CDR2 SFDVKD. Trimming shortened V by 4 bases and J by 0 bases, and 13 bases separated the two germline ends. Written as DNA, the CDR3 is TGTGCCACCAGTGAAGGAGGGGGCACTAGCACAGATACGCAGTATTTT. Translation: CATSEGGGTSTDTQYF.

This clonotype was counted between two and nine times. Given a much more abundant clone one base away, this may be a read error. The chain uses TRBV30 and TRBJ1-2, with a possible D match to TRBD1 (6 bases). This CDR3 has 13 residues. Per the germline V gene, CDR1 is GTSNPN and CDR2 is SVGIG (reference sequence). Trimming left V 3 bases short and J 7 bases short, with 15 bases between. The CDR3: CAWRTAGAGGYTF. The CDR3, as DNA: TGTGCCTGGAGGACGGCAGGGGCTGGTGGCTACACCTTC. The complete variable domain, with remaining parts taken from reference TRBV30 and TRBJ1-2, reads SQTIHQWPATLVQPVGSPLSLECTVEGTSNPNLYWYRQAAGRGLQLLFYSVGIGQISSEVPQNLSASRPQDRQFILSSKKLLLSDSGFYLCAWRTAGAGGYTFGSGTRLTVV.

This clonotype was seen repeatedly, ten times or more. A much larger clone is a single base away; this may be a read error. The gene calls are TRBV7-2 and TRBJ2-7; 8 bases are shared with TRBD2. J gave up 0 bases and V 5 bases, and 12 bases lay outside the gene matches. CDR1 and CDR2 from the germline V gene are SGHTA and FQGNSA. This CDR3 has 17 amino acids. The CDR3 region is CASSPLTGGLYSYEQYF. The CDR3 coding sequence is TGTGCCAGCAGCCCTCTTACGGGAGGGCTGTACTCCTACGAGCAGTACTTC.

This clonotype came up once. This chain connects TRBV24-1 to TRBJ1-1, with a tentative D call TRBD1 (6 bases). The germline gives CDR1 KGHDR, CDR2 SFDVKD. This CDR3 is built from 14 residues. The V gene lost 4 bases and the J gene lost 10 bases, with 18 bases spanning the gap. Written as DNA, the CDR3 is TGTGCCACCAGTGACCTCCGGGACACGGGCGGAGCTTTCTTT. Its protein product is CATSDLRDTGGAFF.

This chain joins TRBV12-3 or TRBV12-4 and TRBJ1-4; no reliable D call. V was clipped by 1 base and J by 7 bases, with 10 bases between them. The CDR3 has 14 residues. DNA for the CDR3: TGTGCCAGCAGTTTAGAACTGGGAGGTGAAAAACTGTTTTTT. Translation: CASSLELGGEKLFF.

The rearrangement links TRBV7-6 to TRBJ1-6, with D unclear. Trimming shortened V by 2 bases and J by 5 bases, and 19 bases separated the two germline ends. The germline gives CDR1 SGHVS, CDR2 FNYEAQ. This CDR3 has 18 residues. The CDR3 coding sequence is TGTGCCAGCAGCTTAAACCCCCCGGTCGGAGCTGATAATTCACCCCTCCACTTT. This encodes CASSLNPPVGADNSPLHF.

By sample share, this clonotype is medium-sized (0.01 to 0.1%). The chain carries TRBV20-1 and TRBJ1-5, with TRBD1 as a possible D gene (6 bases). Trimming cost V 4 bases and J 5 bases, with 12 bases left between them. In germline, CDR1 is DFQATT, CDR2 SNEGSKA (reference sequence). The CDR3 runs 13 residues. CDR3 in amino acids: CSAIRDTDQPQHF. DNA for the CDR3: TGCAGTGCTATACGGGACACCGATCAGCCCCAGCATTTT.

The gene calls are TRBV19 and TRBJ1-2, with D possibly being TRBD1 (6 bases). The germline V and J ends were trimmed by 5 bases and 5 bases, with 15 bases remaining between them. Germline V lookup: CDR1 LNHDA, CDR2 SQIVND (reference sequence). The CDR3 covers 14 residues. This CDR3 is CASSASGQYYGYTF. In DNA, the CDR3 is TGTGCCAGTAGTGCGTCCGGACAGTATTATGGCTACACCTTC. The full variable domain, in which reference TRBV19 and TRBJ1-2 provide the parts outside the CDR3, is DGGITQSPKYLFRKEGQNVTLSCEQNLNHDAMYWYRQDPGQGLRLIYYSQIVNDFQKGDIAEGYSVSREKKESFPLTVTSAQKNPTAFYLCASSASGQYYGYTFGSGTRLTVV.